The 17 T cell receptor beta chains below all came from one sample that was sequenced in a study of T cell repertoires in cytomegalovirus infection. A single record per CDR3 protein comes from TCRdb applying MiXCR to the reads. The profile shows some 700,000 distinct CDR3 sequences, 35% of them singletons. The sequenced sample consisted of PBMCs. The receptors derive from a human donor in good health (CMV status not recorded). Some clones in this sample may be carry-over from other donors' samples.

J is TRBJ1-2 and V is TRBV5-6; no reliable D call. Trimming took off 0 bases at V and 8 bases at J, with 8 bases between the two ends. The CDR3 has 12 amino acids. CDR1 and CDR2 from the germline V gene are SGHDT and YYEEEE. The CDR3 spells CASSLAVEGYTF. Here the CDR3 DNA reads TGTGCCAGCAGCTTGGCAGTGGAAGGCTACACCTTC.

The chain employs TRBV18 and TRBJ2-3; 8 nucleotides agree with TRBD1. Unmatched junction bases numbered 2, after V lost 2 bases and J lost 1 base. The CDR3 totals 15 residues. Germline V gene lookup returns CDR1 KGHSH and CDR2 LQKENI. In DNA form, the CDR3 reads TGTGCCAGCTCACCATTGGGACAGGGCACAGATACGCAGTATTTT. This codes for CASSPLGQGTDTQYF.

The rearrangement joins TRBV6-1 to TRBJ2-7; the match to TRBD1 covers 7 bases. The CDR3 runs 16 residues. The J segment lost 6 bases and the V segment lost 6 bases, leaving 17 bases of the junction unmatched. Germline CDR1 is MNHNS and CDR2 is SASEGT. In DNA, the CDR3 is TGTGCCAGCAGAGGGCAACGGAGACAGGGTGGGAGCGAGCAGTACTTC. Amino acids: CASRGQRRQGGSEQYF.

This rearrangement joins TRBV29-1 to TRBJ2-1, with 13 bases lining up with TRBD2. Germline V CDR1 and CDR2: SQVTM, ANQGSEA. Unmatched junction bases numbered 2, after V lost 3 bases and J lost 3 bases. The CDR3 contains 15 residues. CDR3 loop: CSVEGLAGRYNEQFF. In DNA, the CDR3 is TGCAGCGTTGAGGGACTAGCGGGACGCTACAATGAGCAGTTCTTC.

This chain uses TRBV29-1 with TRBJ2-3; D call uncertain. V lost 3 bases and J 6 bases, leaving 19 bases between the germline ends. The germline V gene has CDR1 SQVTM and CDR2 ANQGSEA. The CDR3 covers 15 residues. DNA of the CDR3: TGCAGCGTTGAGGCGGTAGGTCCTACACGGGATACGCAGTATTTT. It yields the protein CSVEAVGPTRDTQYF.

This clonotype was picked up a small number of times. In DNA form, the CDR3 reads TGTGCCAGCACCCCAAACTCCAGAGAGACCCAGTACTTC. Translation: CASTPNSRETQYF. This chain joins TRBV6-2 or TRBV6-3 and TRBJ2-5, with D unclear. CDR1 MNHEY and CDR2 SVGEGT come from the germline V gene. The V gene lost 7 bases and the J gene lost 4 bases, with 13 bases spanning the gap. The CDR3 contains 13 residues.

On this clonotype itself: A much bigger clone sits one base away, suggesting this may be a read error. The rearrangement links TRBV7-9 to TRBJ2-3; D is possibly TRBD2 (5 bases). Germline V gene data show CDR1 as SEHNR and CDR2 as FQNEAQ (reference sequence). The CDR3 length is 15 residues. Written as DNA, the CDR3 is TGTGCCAGCAGCCCCCTATCGAAGAGGGTAGATACGCATTATTTT. Protein sequence: CASSPLSKRVDTHYF.

This clonotype has just one count. Germline and junction disagree at one end, which may indicate a read error. The rearrangement uses TRBV6-5 and TRBJ1-3, with a tentative D call TRBD1 (5 bases). The CDR3 loop spans 18 amino acids. CDR1 and CDR2 from the germline V gene are MNHEY and SVGAGI. The CDR3 coding sequence is TGTGCCAGATTACGCGATGATCAAGGGCCCGGCTCTGGACACACCCTATCTTTT. Its protein product is CARLRDDQGPGSGHTLSF.

The chain joins TRBV28 to TRBJ1-2; D gene ambiguous. Looked up from germline, CDR1 is MDHEN and CDR2 is SYDVKM. V lost 6 bases to trimming and J lost 2 bases, with 13 bases between them. The CDR3 length is 14 residues. In nucleotides, the CDR3 is TGTGCCAGCAGACACTCTTGGGGAAACTATGGCTACACCTTC. Translating it yields CASRHSWGNYGYTF.

The CDR3 protein is CASGFAHTDTQYF. In nucleotides, the CDR3 is TGTGCTAGTGGTTTTGCGCACACAGATACGCAGTATTTT. The rearrangement uses TRBV12-5 and TRBJ2-3; no firm D call. Trimming took off 3 bases at V and 2 bases at J, with 6 bases between the two ends. The CDR3 contains 13 residues. Germline CDR1 reads LGHNT; CDR2 reads FRNRAP.

This clonotype was counted only a few times. The chain employs TRBV11-2 and TRBJ2-3, with D perhaps TRBD1 (6 bases). CDR3 size: 15 residues. V was trimmed by 5 bases and J by 2 bases, leaving 14 bases between them. Germline loops: CDR1 SGHAT, CDR2 FQNNGV. As DNA, the CDR3 is TGTGCCAGCAGCCTCAGGACAGATTACACAGATACGCAGTATTTT. This sequence encodes CASSLRTDYTDTQYF. The full variable domain, with the rest looked up from reference TRBV11-2 and TRBJ2-3, is EAGVAQSPRYKIIEKRQSVAFWCNPISGHATLYWYQQILGQGPKLLIQFQNNGVVDDSQLPKDRFSAERLKGVDSTLKIQPAKLEDSAVYLCASSLRTDYTDTQYFGPGTRLTVL.

The chain combines TRBV6-1 with TRBJ1-2; possibly TRBD1 for D (5 bases). V was clipped by 11 bases and J by 2 bases, with 21 bases between them. The germline CDR1 and CDR2 sequences are MNHNS and SASEGT. CDR3 size: 15 residues. CDR3 residues: CAANDEGRRNYGYTF. The DNA for the CDR3 is TGTGCCGCCAACGACGAGGGACGGCGAAACTATGGCTACACCTTC.

The gene calls are TRBV27 and TRBJ2-7, with D tentatively TRBD1 (6 bases). The CDR3 has 15 amino acids. V was cut by 6 bases and J by 5 bases, with 20 bases left in between. In germline, CDR1 is MNHEY, CDR2 SMNVEV (reference sequence). The CDR3 sequence: CASRLRDTRVDEQYF. The CDR3 DNA sequence: TGTGCCAGCAGGTTACGGGACACAAGGGTAGACGAGCAGTACTTC.

This clonotype was seen more than once but under ten times. The chain is built from TRBV28 and TRBJ2-1, with a tentative D call TRBD2 (5 bases). V was trimmed by 6 bases and J by 2 bases, leaving 11 bases between them. The germline CDR1 and CDR2 sequences are MDHEN and SYDVKM. The CDR3 is made up of 14 amino acids. The CDR3 region has the DNA TGTGCCAGCAGCTCCTTAGCGACCTACAATGAGCAGTTCTTC. Translating gives CASSSLATYNEQFF.

The sample holds a few counts of this clonotype. V is TRBV6-5 and J is TRBJ2-5; perhaps TRBD1 as D (5 bases). V was clipped by 5 bases and J by 2 bases, with 12 bases between them. The CDR3 runs 14 residues. Germline CDR1 is MNHEY and CDR2 is SVGAGI. The CDR3 protein is CASSNGHRQETQYF. The CDR3 nucleotides are TGTGCCAGCAGTAACGGACACCGGCAAGAGACCCAGTACTTC.

The rearrangement links TRBV7-8 to TRBJ1-2; D is possibly TRBD1 (6 bases). The germline CDR1 and CDR2 sequences are SGHVS and FQNEAQ. Deletions cut 4 bases from V and 0 bases from J, with 15 bases between. The CDR3 extends over 16 amino acids. This CDR3 is CASSSSRTATNYGYTF. The CDR3, as DNA: TGTGCCAGCAGCTCTAGCCGGACAGCAACTAACTATGGCTACACCTTC.

The rearrangement links TRBV10-3 to TRBJ2-3; 8 nucleotides agree with TRBD1. The CDR3 extends over 15 amino acids. The germline V gene encodes CDR1 ENHRY and CDR2 SYGVKD. The trim removed 6 bases at V and 5 bases at J, leaving 10 bases unmatched. CDR3 nucleotide sequence: TGTGCCATCAGAAGCAGGGGGCGCGAGGGAGATACGCAGTATTTT. Encoded protein: CAIRSRGREGDTQYF.